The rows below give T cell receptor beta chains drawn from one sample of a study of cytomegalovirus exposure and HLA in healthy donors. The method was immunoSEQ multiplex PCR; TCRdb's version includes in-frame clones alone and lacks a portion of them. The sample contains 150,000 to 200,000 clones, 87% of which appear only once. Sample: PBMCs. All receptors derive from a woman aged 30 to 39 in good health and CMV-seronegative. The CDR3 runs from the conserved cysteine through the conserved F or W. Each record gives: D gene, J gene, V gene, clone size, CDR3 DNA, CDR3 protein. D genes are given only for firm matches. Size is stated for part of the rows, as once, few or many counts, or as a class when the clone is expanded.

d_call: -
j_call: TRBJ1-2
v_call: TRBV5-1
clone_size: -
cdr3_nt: TGCGCCAGCAGCTTCGGGAATCTCCACCTGGGTAAGGGCTACACCTTC
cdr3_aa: CASSFGNLHLGKGYTF

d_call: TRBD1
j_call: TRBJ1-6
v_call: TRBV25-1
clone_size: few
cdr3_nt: TGTGCCAGCAGTGGACAGGGGGGAAATTCACCCCTCCACTTT
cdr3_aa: CASSGQGGNSPLHF

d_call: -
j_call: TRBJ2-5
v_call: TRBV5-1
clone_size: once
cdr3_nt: TGCGCCAGCAGCTTGGATGGAGGGGAAGAAGAGACCCAGTACTTC
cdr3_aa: CASSLDGGEEETQYF

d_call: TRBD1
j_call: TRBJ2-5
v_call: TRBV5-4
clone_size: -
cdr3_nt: TGTGCCAGCAGCCCCGGGACAGGGGAGAAAGAGACCCAGTACTTC
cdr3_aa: CASSPGTGEKETQYF

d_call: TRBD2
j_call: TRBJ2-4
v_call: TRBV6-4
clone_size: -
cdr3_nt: TGTGCCAGCAGCCTAGCGGGGGGGCAGAACATTCAGTACTTC
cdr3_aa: CASSLAGGQNIQYF

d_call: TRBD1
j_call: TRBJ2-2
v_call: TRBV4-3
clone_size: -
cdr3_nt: TGCGCCAGCAGCCAAGAAGGGAATTGGGACAGTGCGAACACCGGGGAGCTGTTTTTT
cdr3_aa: CASSQEGNWDSANTGELFF

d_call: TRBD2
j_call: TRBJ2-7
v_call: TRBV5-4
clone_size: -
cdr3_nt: TGTGCCAGCAGCTTGGTTACTAGCGGGGGGTACGAGCAGTACTTC
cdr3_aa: CASSLVTSGGYEQYF

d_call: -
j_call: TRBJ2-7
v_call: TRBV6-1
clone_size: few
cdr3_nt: TGTGCCAGCATGATCGGACAGACGAACTACGAGCAGTACTTC
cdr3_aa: CASMIGQTNYEQYF

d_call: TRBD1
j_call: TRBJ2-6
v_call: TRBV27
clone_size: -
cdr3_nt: TGTGCCAGCAAGGACAGGGTCAGCTCTGGGGCCAACGTCCTGACTTTC
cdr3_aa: CASKDRVSSGANVLTF

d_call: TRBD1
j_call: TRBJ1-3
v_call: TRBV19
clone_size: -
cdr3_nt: TGTGCCAGTAGTGCCGGACAGGTCCTCTCTGGAAACACCATATATTTT
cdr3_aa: CASSAGQVLSGNTIYF

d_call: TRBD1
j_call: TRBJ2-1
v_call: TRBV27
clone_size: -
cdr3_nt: TGTGCCAGCAGTTACTGGACAGGTCCACAGGAGCAGTTCTTC
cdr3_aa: CASSYWTGPQEQFF

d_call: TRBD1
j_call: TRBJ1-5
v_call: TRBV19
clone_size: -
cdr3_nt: TGTGCCAGTAGTATAGGCCCCGCGACAGGGAAATATAGCAATCAGCCCCAGCATTTT
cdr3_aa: CASSIGPATGKYSNQPQHF

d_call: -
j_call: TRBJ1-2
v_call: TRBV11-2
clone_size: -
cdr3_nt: TGTGCCAGCAGCTCCGGTTTTTATCCGATTTCTAACTATGGCTACACCTTC
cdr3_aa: CASSSGFYPISNYGYTF

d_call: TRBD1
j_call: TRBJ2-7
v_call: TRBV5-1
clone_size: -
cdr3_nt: TGCGCCAGCAGCTTGGTAATCGGGACAGGGCTCCACGAGCAGTACTTC
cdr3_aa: CASSLVIGTGLHEQYF

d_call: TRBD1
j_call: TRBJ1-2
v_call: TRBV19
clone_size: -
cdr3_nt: TGTGCCAGTAGTATCACTGGAGGGGGCCTCGGCTACACCTTC
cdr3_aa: CASSITGGGLGYTF

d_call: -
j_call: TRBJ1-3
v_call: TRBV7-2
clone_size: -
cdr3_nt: TGTGCCAGCAGCTTAAGTCAGGGGTCCTCTGGAAACACCATATATTTT
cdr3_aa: CASSLSQGSSGNTIYF

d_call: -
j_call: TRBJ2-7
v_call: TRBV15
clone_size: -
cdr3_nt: TGTGCCACCAGCAGAGATCGTATTGGGCGGCAGTACTTC
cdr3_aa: CATSRDRIGRQYF

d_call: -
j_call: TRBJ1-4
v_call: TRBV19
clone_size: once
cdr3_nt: TGTGCCAGTAGTCCCGGGATAACTAATGAAAAACTGTTTTTT
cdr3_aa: CASSPGITNEKLFF

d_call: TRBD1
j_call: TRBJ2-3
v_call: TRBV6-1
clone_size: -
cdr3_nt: TGTGCCAGCAGTGCCAAGGGACAGGGCCGGACAGATACGCAGTATTTT
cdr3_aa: CASSAKGQGRTDTQYF

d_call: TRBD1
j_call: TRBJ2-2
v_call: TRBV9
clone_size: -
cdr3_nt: TGTGCCAGCAGCGTGGTGGGACAGACAAACACCGGGGAGCTGTTTTTT
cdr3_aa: CASSVVGQTNTGELFF

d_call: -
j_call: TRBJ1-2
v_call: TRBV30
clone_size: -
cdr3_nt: TGTGCCTGGAGTCGCCCGGGCAGGGGAAGCTATGGCTACACCTTC
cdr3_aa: CAWSRPGRGSYGYTF

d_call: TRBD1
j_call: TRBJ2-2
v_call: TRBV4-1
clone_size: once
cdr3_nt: TGCGCCAGCAGCCCCGGGACAGGATGGGAGCGGGAGCTGTTTTTT
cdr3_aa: CASSPGTGWERELFF

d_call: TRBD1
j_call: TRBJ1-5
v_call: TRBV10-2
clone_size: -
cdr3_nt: TGCGCCAGCAGCCTATCCCGACAGGGCGGCAATCAGCCCCAGCATTTT
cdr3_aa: CASSLSRQGGNQPQHF

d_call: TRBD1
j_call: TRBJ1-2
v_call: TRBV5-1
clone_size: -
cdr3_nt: TGCGCCAGCAGCTTGGGCTGGGACAGGGCCGTAGATTTGAAAGGCTACACCTTC
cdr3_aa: CASSLGWDRAVDLKGYTF

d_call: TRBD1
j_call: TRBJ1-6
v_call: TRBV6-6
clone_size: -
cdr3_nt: TGTGCCAGCAGTTACTCCCCCCCGGGACAGGGTTCACCCCTCCACTTT
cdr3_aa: CASSYSPPGQGSPLHF

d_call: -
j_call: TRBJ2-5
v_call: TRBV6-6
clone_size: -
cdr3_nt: TGTGCCAGCAGGATTAAGGAGTACCAAGAGACCCAGTACTTC
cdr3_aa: CASRIKEYQETQYF

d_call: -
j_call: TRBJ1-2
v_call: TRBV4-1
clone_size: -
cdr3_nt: TGCGCCAGCAGCCAAGGGCCCCAGGGGTCGGGGCCTTGGGGCTACACCTTC
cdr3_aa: CASSQGPQGSGPWGYTF

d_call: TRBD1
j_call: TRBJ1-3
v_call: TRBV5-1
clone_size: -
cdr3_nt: TGCGCCAGCAGCTTGGCCGGACAGGAGTACGGAAACACCATATATTTT
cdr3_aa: CASSLAGQEYGNTIYF

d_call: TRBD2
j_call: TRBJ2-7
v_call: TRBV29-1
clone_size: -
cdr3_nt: TGCAGCGTCGGGGGGAGAAACAGAGACGAGCAGTACTTC
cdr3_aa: CSVGGRNRDEQYF

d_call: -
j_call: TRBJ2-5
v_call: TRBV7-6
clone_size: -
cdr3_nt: TGTGCCAGCAGCTTAGGTCGGAGCAGGGGTCGCCAAGAGACCCAGTACTTC
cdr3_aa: CASSLGRSRGRQETQYF

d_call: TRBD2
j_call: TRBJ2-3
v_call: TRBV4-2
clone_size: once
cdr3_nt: TGTGCCAGCAGCCAACGTGTTAGCGGGGGGGTCGACACAGATACGCAGTATTTT
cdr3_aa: CASSQRVSGGVDTDTQYF

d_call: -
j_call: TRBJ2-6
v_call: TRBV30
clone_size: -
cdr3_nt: TGTGCCTCAACAGGGCCTCCCTTCTCTGGGGCCAACGTCCTGACTTTC
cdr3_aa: CASTGPPFSGANVLTF

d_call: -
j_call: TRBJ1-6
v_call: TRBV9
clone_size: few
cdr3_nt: TGTGCCAGCAGCGGAGAGGGGGACGTAGATTCACCCCTCCACTTT
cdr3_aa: CASSGEGDVDSPLHF

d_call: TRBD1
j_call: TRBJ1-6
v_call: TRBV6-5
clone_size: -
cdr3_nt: TGTGCCAGCAGAATCGGACAGGCCACTAATGCCCTCCACTTT
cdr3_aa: CASRIGQATNALHF

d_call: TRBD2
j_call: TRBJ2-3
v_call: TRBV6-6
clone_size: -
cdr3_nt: TGTGCCAGCGGACTAGCGGGGGGACCCACAGATACGCAGTATTTT
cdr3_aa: CASGLAGGPTDTQYF

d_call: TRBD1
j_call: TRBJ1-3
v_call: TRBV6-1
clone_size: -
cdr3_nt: TGTGCCAGCAGTTTCGGGACAGGCTCTGGAAACACCATATATTTT
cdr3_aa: CASSFGTGSGNTIYF

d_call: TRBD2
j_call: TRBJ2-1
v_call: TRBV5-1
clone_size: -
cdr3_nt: TGCGCCAGCAGCCAGTCGACTAGCGGGGGGCCCTACAATGAGCAGTTCTTC
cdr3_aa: CASSQSTSGGPYNEQFF

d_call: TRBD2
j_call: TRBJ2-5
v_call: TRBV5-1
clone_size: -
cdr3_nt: TGCGCCAGCAGCTTGGTGGTGCCTAGCGGGGGGGCGTCGGGAGAGACCCAGTACTTC
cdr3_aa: CASSLVVPSGGASGETQYF

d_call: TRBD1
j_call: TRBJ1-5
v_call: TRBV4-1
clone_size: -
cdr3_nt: TGCGCCAGCAGCCAAACGGACAGGAGGCAAAATCAGCCCCAGCATTTT
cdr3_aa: CASSQTDRRQNQPQHF

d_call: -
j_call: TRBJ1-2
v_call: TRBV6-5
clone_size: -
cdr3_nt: TGTGCCAGCAGTTACTCGCGACAGCAAACCTATGGCTACACCTTC
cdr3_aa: CASSYSRQQTYGYTF